Listed here are 4 T cell receptor beta chains from one sample, sequenced in a study of Graves' ophthalmopathy and Graves' hyperthyroidism. RNA transcripts were the template, and TCR beta CDR3 regions were amplified from them. The first round was an RT-PCR with HTBI primers, and the second round was a multiplex PCR. TCRdb itself ran the multiplex PCR reads through MiXCR, one entry per CDR3 protein. The data hold around 1,000,000 distinct CDR3 sequences, with about 40% observed a single time. The source material was peripheral blood or thyroid tissue (not recorded which). The receptors come from an adult man with Graves' hyperthyroidism.

This clonotype came up many times. The chain recombines TRBV15 with TRBJ1-5; no clear D. V was trimmed by 1 base and J by 3 bases, leaving 16 bases between them. Per germline, CDR1 LNHNV and CDR2 YYDKDF (reference sequence). The length of the CDR3 is 17 residues. The CDR3 reads CATSRGGAGSANQPQHF. The CDR3 region has the DNA TGTGCCACCAGCAGAGGTGGCGCGGGTTCGGCCAATCAGCCCCAGCATTTT.

This clonotype appeared many times. The chain uses TRBV29-1 and TRBJ2-7; D gene unclear. The CDR3 is 15 amino acids. From germline, CDR1 is SQVTM and CDR2 ANQGSEA. Trimming took off 3 bases at V and 0 bases at J, with 15 bases between the two ends. CDR3 in DNA: TGCAGCGTTGAGGTTCCGCTAGTGAGCTCCTACGAGCAGTACTTC. Residues: CSVEVPLVSSYEQYF.

Ten or more counts support this clonotype. In nucleotides, the CDR3 is TGTGCCACCAGTGATTTCTTCCACGGGACAGCCACCGGGGAGCTGTTTTTT. Translated, it gives CATSDFFHGTATGELFF. The V and J genes are TRBV24-1 and TRBJ2-2, with 7 bases fitting TRBD1. Per germline, CDR1 KGHDR and CDR2 SFDVKD. CDR3 size: 17 residues. V trimming: 1 base; J trimming: 4 bases; junction bases outside the gene matches: 8.

Turning to this clonotype: This may come from a read error, since a much larger clone is one base off. The rearrangement uses TRBV25-1 and TRBJ2-5; 9 bases match TRBD2. The J segment lost 0 bases and the V segment lost 6 bases, leaving 11 bases of the junction unmatched. This CDR3 is 17 amino acids long. Germline V gives CDR1 MGHDK, CDR2 SYGVNS. The CDR3 nucleotides read TGTGCCAGCAGCGGAACCTTGCTAGCGGGGAACCAAGAGACCCAGTACTTC. Its translation: CASSGTLLAGNQETQYF. Variable domain in full (rest from reference TRBV25-1 and TRBJ2-5): EADIYQTPRYLVIGTGKKITLECSQTMGHDKMYWYQQDPGMELHLIHYSYGVNSTEKGDLSSESTVSRIRTEHFPLTLESARPSHTSQYLCASSGTLLAGNQETQYFGPGTRLLVL.